These 2 T cell receptor beta chains were all obtained from the same sample, sequenced in a study of Graves' ophthalmopathy and Graves' hyperthyroidism. RNA transcripts served as template for amplifying TCR beta CDR3 sequences. First-round RT-PCR with HTBI primers preceded a second-round multiplex PCR. TCRdb reprocessed the multiplex PCR reads via MiXCR and lists one record per CDR3 protein. The sample holds around 1.1 million distinct CDR3 sequences, roughly 35% seen once. The sample comprised peripheral blood or thyroid tissue (not recorded which). The receptors originated from an adult man with Graves' hyperthyroidism.

Only one count was recorded for this clonotype. This chain connects TRBV25-1 to TRBJ2-5; D gene ambiguous. The germline gives CDR1 MGHDK, CDR2 SYGVNS. This CDR3 contains 14 residues. Trimming took off 5 bases at V and 2 bases at J, with 12 bases between the two ends. The CDR3 region is CASSSLITQETQYF. The CDR3 DNA reads TGTGCCAGCAGTTCCCTAATAACGCAAGAGACCCAGTACTTC.

This clonotype appeared a few times. V is TRBV19 and J is TRBJ1-2, with D tentatively TRBD1 (5 bases). The germline V gene encodes CDR1 LNHDA and CDR2 SQIVND (reference sequence). The ends were cut back, 5 bases at V and 7 bases at J, with 23 bases in the middle. The CDR3 spans 16 residues. CDR3 residues: CASSQYGTAARVGYTF. CDR3 in DNA: TGTGCCAGTAGTCAGTACGGGACGGCTGCCCGGGTTGGCTACACCTTC.